This TCR beta chain was recovered during a study of cytomegalovirus exposure and HLA in healthy donors listed by TCRdb under 2017. About the study as a whole: According to an earlier analysis of a few hundred of the donors, about 179 million T cells yielded 95 million to 140 million unique TCR beta sequences and 276 Gb of sequence data. To study patterns of TCR occurrence, a later analysis re-analyzed previously published TCR beta repertoires from 600 to 750 donors and added high-resolution HLA genotyping. High-throughput TCR immunosequencing, statistical association of individual TCRs with disease status, and machine learning were combined to predict cytomegalovirus infection status. The T cell repertoires of under 700 subjects were profiled by immunosequencing and related to cytomegalovirus serostatus. HLA typing covered class I and class II loci at four-digit resolution. A later genetic analysis used genome-wide SNP genotypes for about 65% of the 666 donors, treating that subset as a discovery cohort. Besides the first cohort of under 700 subjects, a separate validation cohort made up of 120 different subjects was used. The number of donors typed differed by locus, with roughly 620-640 for A, B, C, DRB1 and DQB1, around 560 for DQA1, 600 to 610 for DPA1, and roughly 450 for DPB1. An early release covering roughly 600 HLA-typed donors comprised about 300 gigabases of sequencing data and approximately 85 million unique TCR sequences. An earlier analysis of 500 to 750 of the donors applied high-throughput TCR beta sequencing to assess whether each TCR beta V gene segment acted as functional or pseudogenic. Across some 400 genotyped donors of the cohort, an average of approximately 200,000 unique TCR beta nucleotide sequences per donor were sequenced, and 15% to 20% of those sequences were non-productive. Rather than drawing on any new phenotypic data, the later analysis identified candidate immune exposures from TCR beta sequences and the way those sequences occurred across donors. A handful of DR-DQ haplotypes were treated as single units for association and clustering because of strong linkage in the cohort. Every repertoire in the discovery cohort had been generated on one and the same sequencing platform. Of the 398 genotyped donors, approximately 80% were placed in the genetic ancestry cluster associated with self-reported Caucasian donors. The study was designed to test whether signatures of past pathogen exposure could be identified by cataloging public T cell receptors. Alongside the repertoire data, information on donor age, sex, ethnicity and CMV serostatus was compiled. Broad study findings and their caveats: In the study, about 150 TCR beta chains were listed as associated with cytomegalovirus. Assigning TCR associations to individual alleles was difficult when HLA alleles, especially DR and DQ, strongly co-occurred. The presence/absence analyses assumed that sequencing depth was roughly uniform across donors, and that assumption may not be true. Across donors, most TCR sequences were observed very rarely, whereas some public TCRs were present in many individuals. A later genetic analysis associated a missense DCLRE1C variant with V-gene and J-gene trimming of TCR beta chains, and an independent cohort replicated the association. In vitro tests confirmed that a few of the cytomegalovirus-associated TCR beta chains recognize cytomegalovirus antigens. A later analysis associated about 18,000 TCR beta sequences with specific HLA alleles at a false discovery rate of 0.05. It was suggested by the authors that the approach could potentially be generalized to other disease states and immunological phenotypes. A group of highly shared sequence variants was considered likely to be a technical artifact of the sequencing pipeline. A later analysis reported that several top co-occurrence clusters appeared linked to parvovirus B19, influenza, CMV and Epstein-Barr virus. A later analysis found that TCR association rates varied across HLA loci, with DRB1 alleles showing the most associated TCRs and HLA-C alleles the fewest. Broadly in line with IMGT annotations, most TCR beta V segments showed up in productive rearrangements about 90% or about 30% of the time in an earlier analysis of a few hundred of the donors. In a later genetic analysis, fewer N-insertions in productive TCRs were reported among donors in an Asian-associated ancestry cluster than the approximately 710-donor mean. The 87-base-pair reads could not distinguish some IMGT-functional V segments, including TRBV6-2 and TRBV6-3, so those segments were excluded. In a later analysis, HLA-associated TCR beta chains showed more clonal expansion and lower generation probabilities than non-associated chains that were equally common. The classifier was reported to diagnose cytomegalovirus status with high specificity and sensitivity in both the original cohort and the validation cohort. Because counts were too low, some 16 rarely observed V segments, including chromosome 9 orphons, were excluded from the earlier analysis of about 500 of the donors. Correlated functional status among segregating V segments might be attributable to linkage disequilibrium, but an unknown experimental factor could not be ruled out. For the cohort, immune exposure information was limited to CMV serostatus. In a later analysis, most CMV-associated TCR beta chains were found to appear HLA-restricted, with HLA associations seemingly driven largely by CMV exposure. Only TCR beta chains were sequenced in this cohort, and the absence of alpha or paired-chain data limited detectable features. A further reported finding was that TCR beta sequences accurately predicted the HLA-A and HLA-B alleles for most subjects in the first cohort. Because HLA typing was missing for some donors at each locus, association tests included only the typed subset.

The library was obtained by the immunoSEQ multiplex PCR assay. For the multiplex PCR, a mixture combining 60 forward primers for TCR Vbeta segments and 13 reverse primers for TCR Jbeta segments was used. Amplification of the CDR3 region of rearranged TCR beta genes was performed with a multiplex PCR assay on genomic DNA. Amplified TCR beta libraries were sequenced as 87-base-pair reads on the Illumina HiSeq System. In the paper's pipeline: In a later analysis, roughly 80 million unique TCR beta chains were counted across the 690 or so repertoires, and roughly 9.9 million of these chains were shared by at least two donors. A nearest-neighbor algorithm error-corrected the raw reads and collapsed the reads into unique sequences, merging closely related sequences to remove PCR and sequencing errors. Alignment of CDR3 sequences to IMGT reference sequences was used to assign V, D and J gene segments. For a sequence to be retained, a match of at least six nucleotides was required to both a V gene segment and a J gene segment. Rearrangements were classified as productive when the CDR3 lacked stop codons and remained in frame with V and J, and all other rearrangements were classified as non-productive. CDR3 was defined according to IMGT convention as the region running from the second conserved V-encoded cysteine to the conserved J-encoded phenylalanine. In an earlier analysis of around 570 of the donors, sequences lacking an unambiguous match to a single V gene segment were excluded. An earlier analysis of several hundred of the donors classified V segments as functional when productive rearrangements were above 56.7% and as segregating when the standard deviation between donors was above 5%. A statistical classification framework was built to diagnose cytomegalovirus status from the catalog of TCR beta chain sequences. A later analysis assigned V and J genes by comparing TCR nucleotide sequences with IMGT/GENE-DB human TR gene sequences. The TCRdist pipeline was used in a later analysis to assign CDR3 sequences and most-parsimonious VDJ recombination scenarios. A later analysis defined each TCR beta chain by its CDR3 amino acid sequence plus V-gene family, and excluded reads lacking a unique V-gene family. A later analysis removed 592 highly shared, low-generation-probability nucleotide sequences to deal with suspected cross-contamination and a sequencing artifact. In a later analysis, a clonal expansion index for each public chain was calculated from normalized within-repertoire ranks of inferred template counts. In a later analysis, generation probabilities were computed with a VDJ recombination model fitted to out-of-frame rearrangements, and the resulting probabilities were checked against IGoR. Hypergeometric tests were used in a later analysis to score TCR-TCR, TCR-HLA and TCR-CMV co-occurrence, with a repertoire-size bias correction applied to the TCR pairs. False discovery rates were estimated in a later analysis by permuting HLA or CMV assignments 20 times. In a later analysis, co-occurring TCRs were grouped using DBSCAN, and TCRdist sequence similarity was added for clustering within HLA-allele-positive subsets. Repertoires with fewer than 30,000 or more than 120,000 public chains were left out of co-occurrence clustering, as were a few repertoires with anomalous nucleotide sharing. Drawn from immuneACCESS, this table holds only the in-frame rearrangements with V and J called that TCRdb kept. Clones are partly lost; checked studies trace under half to an unresolved V gene and leave the rest unexplained. The D gene and trimming were derived from the DNA, and the V and J assignments and clone size from that table. The sample table contains approximately 220,000 clones; only one count was recorded for 70% to 90% of them. Clones ranked in the top ten supply approximately 2.9% of the sample.

The cohort consisted of more than 650 healthy bone marrow donors. Cohort members were all nominally healthy when sampled, although unrecorded immune exposures were likely present. The donor was CMV seronegative and belonged to the group of under 400 seronegative cohort members. A peripheral blood sample was provided by each donor, and peripheral blood mononuclear cells were used for TCR beta sequencing. The Qiagen DNeasy Blood Extraction Kit was used to extract genomic DNA from the blood cell samples. About this clone: No antigen is known for it. Base qualities were left out, and no much larger clone turns up one base away.

The CDR3 contains 12 residues, cysteine and phenylalanine counted. Of all the DNA, just the CDR3 is kept, 36 bases in frame from base 1. Cut back by 2 bases and 5 bases, the V and J ends lie 6 bases apart. CDR1 and CDR2, per the germline V gene, are SGHVS and FNYEAQ. The chain was built from TRBV7-6 and TRBJ2-5; TRBD1 is a weak D gene call, 6 bases matching. This receptor was identified in a man under 40 in good health and CMV-seronegative. Sequencing used PBMCs. The CDR3 is CASSLQGETQYF. The sequenced DNA is TGTGCCAGCAGCTTACAGGGGGAGACCCAGTACTTC.